This note documents a single T cell receptor beta chain sequence. Its specificity is unknown. The data stem from a study of T cell responses to AZD1222 COVID-19 vaccine. Findings of the study overall: Most donors were white British and more were female, and clonal diversity was possibly underestimated. Unmutated variant regions are reportedly the target of nearly half of TCRs that are spike-specific. Repertoire sampling was restricted to post-peak T cell response timepoints.

Clones were sequenced by immunoSEQ multiplex PCR, and TCRdb holds only the in-frame ones, with some missing. The profile covers more than 150,000 clones, with about 86% appearing a single time and approximately 0.49% taken by the ten largest. V lost 0 bases to trimming and J lost 8 bases, with 13 bases between them. This CDR3 has 14 amino acids. Per germline, CDR1 LNHNV and CDR2 YYDKDF (reference sequence). This chain uses TRBV15 with TRBJ1-2; unclear D gene. The sequence derives from an adult in good health. The sample here was peripheral blood, taken on day 0 of AZD1222 vaccination. CDR3 in amino acids: CATSRDVQALGYTF. Here the CDR3 DNA reads TGTGCCACCAGCAGAGACGTTCAGGCTTTAGGCTACACCTTC.